This TCR beta chain was documented in a study of T cell clonotyping in hematopoietic cell transplantation. TCRdb keeps only in-frame clones here, not all; method: immunoSEQ multiplex PCR. This table has 5,500 to 7,000 clones, 86% appearing once. The V segment lost 6 bases and the J segment 0 bases; nucleotides outside the gene matches: 7. Germline loops: CDR1 MNHEY, CDR2 SVGAGI. The CDR3 runs to 15 residues. Here the sequenced sample was peripheral blood mononuclear cells, taken 180 days after allogeneic stem cell transplant. The receptor's source is a female patient aged 45 to 65 who had an allogeneic stem cell transplant from an unrelated donor, so the T cells may come from the graft donor. Some clones in this sample may be carry-over from other donors' samples. The J gene is TRBJ1-1, the V gene TRBV6-5; TRBD1 agrees at 7 bases. The CDR3 region has the DNA TGTGCCAGCAGAGACCCGGGACAGATGAACACTGAAGCTTTCTTT. Translation gives CASRDPGQMNTEAFF.